The 18 T cell receptor beta chains below were found in one sample sequenced in a study of shared clonotypes between healthy human individuals. Some clones are missing from TCRdb's copy, which holds only in-frame ones; the method was immunoSEQ multiplex PCR. The sample consists of 2.3 million or so clones, 80% to 95% of them appearing once. Sequencing was done on a sample of naive CD4+ T cells from PBMCs. Sample subset: CD45RA+ positively selected. These receptors all come from a young man in good health. Some clones in this sample may be carry-over from other donors' samples.

V and J are TRBV7-2 and TRBJ1-1; tentative D call: TRBD1 (6 bases). Germline V gene lookup returns CDR1 SGHTA and CDR2 FQGNSA. The CDR3 extends over 13 amino acids. Trimming pared 1 base from V and 5 bases from J, leaving 8 bases between. The CDR3, as DNA: TGTGCCAGCAGCTTAGAAGGGGGAACTGAAGCTTTCTTT. Its protein is CASSLEGGTEAFF.

In its sample, this clone was seen once. The gene calls are TRBV27 and TRBJ2-1; 9 positions agree with TRBD2. Germline V CDR1 and CDR2: MNHEY, SMNVEV (reference sequence). V trimming: 3 bases; J trimming: 7 bases; junction bases outside the gene matches: 13. The CDR3 totals 17 residues. The CDR3 region is CASSFHGSGSSGNEQFF. The CDR3 region has the DNA TGTGCCAGCAGTTTCCACGGTAGCGGGAGTTCGGGAAATGAGCAGTTCTTC.

The CDR3 DNA reads as TGTGCCAGCAGTGAAAGACTAGTGGAGAACACCGGGGAGCTGTTTTTT. Its protein is CASSERLVENTGELFF. The chain carries TRBV6-1 and TRBJ2-2; D perhaps matches TRBD2 (6 bases). Trimming stripped 2 bases from V and 1 base from J, with 11 bases between. This CDR3 is 16 amino acids long. Germline lookup yields CDR1 MNHNS and CDR2 SASEGT.

In this sample, this clone turned up once. The rearrangement uses TRBV11-2 and TRBJ1-2; no definite D call. This CDR3 comprises 13 residues. V was trimmed by 3 bases and J by 4 bases, leaving 9 bases between them. Germline V gene lookup returns CDR1 SGHAT and CDR2 FQNNGV. The CDR3 sequence: CASSFNSLYGYTF. As DNA, the CDR3 is TGTGCCAGCAGCTTCAACAGCCTCTATGGCTACACCTTC.

The chain uses TRBV7-2 and TRBJ2-7, with D possibly being TRBD2 (6 bases). Germline CDR1 and CDR2: SGHTA and FQGNSA. V was shortened by 1 base and J by 3 bases, with 10 bases between the two germline ends. The CDR3 length is 14 residues. The CDR3 DNA sequence: TGTGCCAGCAGCTTAGGTGGAGGGAACTACGAGCAGTACTTC. It specifies CASSLGGGNYEQYF. The full variable domain, its missing parts supplied by reference TRBV7-2 and TRBJ2-7, is GAGVSQSPSNKVTEKGKDVELRCDPISGHTALYWYRQSLGQGLEFLIYFQGNSAPDKSGLPSDRFSAERTGGSVSTLTIQRTQQEDSAVYLCASSLGGGNYEQYFGPGTRLTVT.

This rearrangement joins TRBV28 to TRBJ1-2; D possibly corresponds to TRBD1 (5 bases). The germline V gene encodes CDR1 MDHEN and CDR2 SYDVKM. V was trimmed by 6 bases and J by 6 bases, leaving 17 bases between them. This CDR3 is 14 amino acids long. The DNA for the CDR3 is TGTGCCAGCAGCTTCGGAGGAGGGGCTAATGGCTACACCTTC. Its protein is CASSFGGGANGYTF.

The chain links TRBV13 to TRBJ1-1; possibly TRBD1 for D (5 bases). The CDR3 contains 15 residues. Germline V lookup: CDR1 PRHDT, CDR2 FYEKMQ (reference sequence). V shed 5 bases and J shed 1 base, with 14 bases lying between them. The CDR3 reads CASSVWEGRNTEAFF. CDR3 nucleotides: TGTGCCAGCAGCGTTTGGGAGGGACGGAACACTGAAGCTTTCTTT.

The sample holds a few counts of this clone. The rearrangement joins TRBV7-9 to TRBJ1-5; possibly TRBD1 for D (5 bases). Trimming left V 4 bases short and J 1 base short, with 11 bases between. The germline V gene has CDR1 SEHNR and CDR2 FQNEAQ (reference sequence). This CDR3 region has 15 residues. The CDR3 nucleotides read TGTGCCAGCAGCTCCTGGGACTCCAGCAATCAGCCCCAGCATTTT. Encoded protein: CASSSWDSSNQPQHF.

The CDR3: CASRAAVGTDTQYF. In nucleotides, the CDR3 is TGTGCCAGCAGAGCCGCCGTGGGGACAGATACGCAGTATTTT. The chain uses TRBV28 and TRBJ2-3; D not resolved. The germline gives CDR1 MDHEN, CDR2 SYDVKM. The ends were cut back, 6 bases at V and 3 bases at J, with 13 bases in the middle. This CDR3 has 14 amino acids.

This clone appeared once. The chain employs TRBV5-5 and TRBJ2-7; D is unresolved. The CDR3 is made up of 17 amino acids. The germline gives CDR1 SGHKS, CDR2 YYEKEE (reference sequence). V shed 2 bases and J shed 3 bases, with 21 bases lying between them. Here the CDR3 reads CASSLGPTPFKDYEQYF. CDR3 in DNA: TGTGCCAGCAGCTTAGGGCCGACACCCTTCAAAGACTACGAGCAGTACTTC.

This chain joins TRBV29-1 and TRBJ1-4; D uncertain. Germline-derived CDR1 and CDR2 are SQVTM and ANQGSEA. Trimming stripped 1 base from V and 5 bases from J, with 8 bases between. This CDR3 comprises 13 residues. CDR3 in amino acids: CSVEVNGNEKLFF. The CDR3 DNA reads TGCAGCGTTGAAGTAAACGGGAATGAAAAACTGTTTTTT.

This clone was found a few times. The chain uses TRBV5-1 and TRBJ1-2; the D gene is possibly TRBD1 (5 bases). Trimming cost V 5 bases and J 2 bases, with 10 bases left between them. CDR1 is SGHRS, CDR2 YFSETQ, per germline. CDR3 length: 13 residues. The CDR3 DNA follows: TGCGCCAGCAGAGATGAGGGGAACTATGGCTACACCTTC. As protein: CASRDEGNYGYTF.

DNA for the CDR3: TGCGCCAGCAGCCGGTACACGGGCTCTGGAAACACCATATATTTT. Protein sequence: CASSRYTGSGNTIYF. The chain links TRBV4-1 to TRBJ1-3; D remains ambiguous. The germline V gene has CDR1 MGHRA and CDR2 YSYEKL. This CDR3 region has 15 residues. V lost 4 bases and J lost 0, with 10 bases in between.

Here the CDR3 DNA reads TGTGCCAGCAGCCAAGGGGGAGGGTCTGGGTACAATGAGCAGTTCTTC. Translating gives CASSQGGGSGYNEQFF. J is TRBJ2-1 and V is TRBV4-2, with TRBD2 matching 7 bases. Trimming at V came to 1 base and at J to 4 bases, leaving 7 bases not matched to a gene. The CDR3 totals 16 residues. Germline lookup yields CDR1 LGHNA and CDR2 YNFKEQ.

The V and J genes are TRBV7-9 and TRBJ2-1; 7 positions agree with TRBD1. The CDR3 contains 15 residues. Germline V lookup: CDR1 SEHNR, CDR2 FQNEAQ (reference sequence). V shed 5 bases and J 8 bases; nucleotides not matched to a gene: 12. The DNA of the CDR3 is TGTGCCAGCAGCCTCCGGGACAGAGTAGGTGATGAGCAGTTCTTC. This encodes CASSLRDRVGDEQFF.

This chain uses TRBV6-6 with TRBJ2-5; TRBD2 matches at 8 bases. This CDR3 contains 16 residues. J gave up 4 bases and V 8 bases, and 15 bases lay outside the gene matches. The germline V gene has CDR1 MNHNY and CDR2 SVGAGI (reference sequence). CDR3 sequence (DNA): TGTGCCAGCTACCGGGGGTCCGGGAGGGCAGGAGAGACCCAGTACTTC. Protein product: CASYRGSGRAGETQYF.

The chain employs TRBV30 and TRBJ2-1; D gene uncertain. Per the germline V gene, CDR1 is GTSNPN and CDR2 is SVGIG (reference sequence). V was pared by 0 bases and J by 10 bases, with 7 bases between. CDR3 length: 11 residues. The CDR3 is CAWSVKYEQFF. The CDR3, as DNA: TGTGCCTGGAGTGTCAAGTACGAGCAGTTCTTC.

This clone was detected once. The chain links TRBV19 to TRBJ1-5; D unclear. CDR3 length: 15 amino acids. From germline, CDR1 is LNHDA and CDR2 SQIVND (reference sequence). Trimming stripped 5 bases from V and 0 bases from J, with 11 bases between. Here the CDR3 reads CASSFLQYSNQPQHF. CDR3 nucleotide sequence: TGTGCCAGTAGTTTTTTACAGTATAGCAATCAGCCCCAGCATTTT.